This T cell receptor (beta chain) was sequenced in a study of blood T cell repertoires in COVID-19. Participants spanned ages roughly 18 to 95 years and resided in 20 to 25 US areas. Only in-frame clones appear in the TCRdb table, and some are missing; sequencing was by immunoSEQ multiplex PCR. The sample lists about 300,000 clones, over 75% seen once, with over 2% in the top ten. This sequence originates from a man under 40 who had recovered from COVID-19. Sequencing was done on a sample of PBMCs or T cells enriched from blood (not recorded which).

CDR3 protein: CASRTGQTDTQYF. As DNA, the CDR3 is TGTGCCAGCAGGACGGGACAGACAGATACGCAGTATTTT. The chain joins TRBV2 to TRBJ2-3, with 7 positions matching TRBD1. Trimming took 6 bases from V and 3 from J; bases not matched to a gene: 3. The germline CDR1 and CDR2 sequences are SNHLY and FYNNEI. This CDR3 spans 13 amino acids.